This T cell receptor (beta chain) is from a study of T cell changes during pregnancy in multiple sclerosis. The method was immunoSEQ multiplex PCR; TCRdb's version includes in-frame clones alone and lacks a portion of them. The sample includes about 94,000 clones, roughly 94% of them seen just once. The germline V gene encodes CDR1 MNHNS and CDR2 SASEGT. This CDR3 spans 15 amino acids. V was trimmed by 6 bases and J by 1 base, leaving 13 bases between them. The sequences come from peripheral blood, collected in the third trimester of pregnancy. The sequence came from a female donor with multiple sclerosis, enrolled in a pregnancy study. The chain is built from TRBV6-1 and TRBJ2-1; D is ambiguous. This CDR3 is CASRETVFSYNEQFF. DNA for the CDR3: TGTGCCAGCAGGGAAACAGTGTTTTCCTACAATGAGCAGTTCTTC.